This paragraph reports one TCR beta chain. Some clones are missing from TCRdb's copy, which holds only in-frame ones; the method was immunoSEQ multiplex PCR. The profile covers more than 300,000 clones, with roughly nine tenths appearing a single time and 3% to 5% taken by the ten largest. Germline CDR1 SQVTM, CDR2 ANQGSEA. The CDR3 has 15 amino acids. Germline trimming cut 3 bases from V and 5 bases from J; bases unmatched to any gene: 11. The record originates from a study of blood T cell repertoires in COVID-19. Overall study: The analysed material was cDNA or gDNA that came from T cells, B-cell-depleted T cells, or PBMCs.

Adults between roughly 18 and 100 years of age took part from under 25 US areas. People in the exposed group encountered a COVID-19 case within 2 weeks before entering the study. The rearrangement joins TRBV29-1 to TRBJ1-2; TRBD1 matches at 8 bases. The clonotype was recovered from a woman aged 25 to 45 who had been exposed to COVID-19. The source material was PBMCs or T cells enriched from blood (not recorded which). CDR3 nucleotide sequence: TGCAGCGTTGAGGGAGGAACAGGGGGGGTATATGGCTACACCTTC. The encoded protein is CSVEGGTGGVYGYTF.